The 25 T cell receptor beta chains below were found in one sample sequenced in a study of blood T cell repertoires in COVID-19. Profiling relied on immunoSEQ multiplex PCR, and the TCRdb table lists in-frame clones only, not all of them. The sample has around 270,000 clones; roughly 90% are singletons. The source material was peripheral blood. The receptors stem from a man aged 35 to 55 with acute or convalescent COVID-19.

This clone was detected a few times. This chain uses TRBV2 with TRBJ2-7; TRBD2 aligns across 9 bases. Germline V gene lookup returns CDR1 SNHLY and CDR2 FYNNEI. The CDR3 runs 14 residues. V shed 7 bases, J shed 1 base, and the junction held 5 bases outside the gene matches. Here the CDR3 reads CASTWTSASYEQYF. CDR3 nucleotides: TGTGCCAGCACGTGGACTAGCGCGTCCTACGAGCAGTACTTC.

This clone appeared once. This chain links TRBV6-6 with TRBJ1-5, with D possibly being TRBD1 (6 bases). The CDR3 totals 13 residues. Between the trimmed V and J ends, which lost 7 bases and 7 bases, there was a span of 14 bases. Germline V CDR1 and CDR2: MNHNY, SVGAGI (reference sequence). The CDR3 region is CASTQGSGQPQHF. In nucleotides, the CDR3 is TGTGCCAGCACACAGGGTTCAGGACAGCCCCAGCATTTT.

The chain links TRBV10-2 to TRBJ2-7; D is possibly TRBD1 (5 bases). CDR1 WSHSY and CDR2 SAAADI come from the germline V gene. This CDR3 is built from 13 residues. Trimming took off 0 bases at V and 6 bases at J, with 9 bases between the two ends. In nucleotides, the CDR3 is TGCGCCAGCAGTGAGTCGCAGGGTCCCGAGCAGTACTTC. It encodes CASSESQGPEQYF.

This sequence joins TRBV9 and TRBJ1-4; 9 positions match TRBD1. The CDR3 loop spans 15 amino acids. Losses at the gene ends were 2 bases for V and 8 bases for J; bases not matched to a gene: 7. Looked up from germline, CDR1 is SGDLS and CDR2 is YYNGEE. The CDR3 reads CASSVGGQGLEKLFF. CDR3 nucleotide sequence: TGTGCCAGCAGCGTTGGGGGACAGGGTCTCGAAAAACTGTTTTTT.

The chain uses TRBV19 and TRBJ2-6, with D possibly being TRBD2 (6 bases). V lost 2 bases and J 0 bases, leaving 14 bases between the germline ends. This CDR3 is built from 18 residues. CDR1 and CDR2 from the germline V gene are LNHDA and SQIVND (reference sequence). The CDR3 is CASSIRGTLPSGANVLTF. The CDR3 DNA is TGTGCCAGTAGTATACGGGGGACGCTCCCCTCTGGGGCCAACGTCCTGACTTTC.

The rearrangement links TRBV9 to TRBJ1-2, with TRBD1 matching over 7 bases. Germline V gene sequence: CDR1 SGDLS, CDR2 YYNGEE. This CDR3 contains 17 residues. The V and J ends lost 1 base and 3 bases, in that order; junction bases with no gene match: 12. The CDR3 region is CASSVSGQAPEDYGYTF. The CDR3 coding sequence is TGTGCCAGCAGCGTATCTGGACAGGCGCCGGAAGACTATGGCTACACCTTC.

The chain combines TRBV30 with TRBJ1-3; D ambiguous. The CDR3 totals 11 residues. The germline CDR1 and CDR2 sequences are GTSNPN and SVGIG (reference sequence). Trimming shortened V by 0 bases and J by 6 bases, and 3 bases separated the two germline ends. CDR3 sequence reads: CAWSVQNTIYF. The CDR3 DNA is TGTGCCTGGAGTGTACAAAACACCATATATTTT.

The V and J genes are TRBV6-5 and TRBJ1-4, with TRBD1 as a possible D gene (5 bases). The CDR3 runs 15 residues. CDR1 and CDR2 (germline): MNHEY, SVGAGI. V was shortened by 1 base and J by 8 bases, with 14 bases between the two germline ends. The CDR3 loop is CASSYYPARGEKLFF. The CDR3 DNA reads TGTGCCAGCAGTTACTACCCAGCTCGGGGGGAAAAACTGTTTTTT.

This chain joins TRBV5-6 and TRBJ1-6, with D uncertain. CDR1 SGHDT and CDR2 YYEEEE come from the germline V gene. The CDR3 covers 14 residues. Deletions cut 0 bases from V and 6 bases from J, with 7 bases between. Here the CDR3 DNA reads TGTGCCAGCAGCTTGGGGCACGTTAATTCACCCCTCCACTTT. Protein: CASSLGHVNSPLHF.

The V call is TRBV3-1 (or the pseudogene TRBV3-2), the J call TRBJ1-2, with TRBD1 as a possible D gene (5 bases). This CDR3 region has 14 residues. Deletions cut 1 base from V and 4 bases from J, with 10 bases between. The germline gives CDR1 LGHDT, CDR2 YNNKEL (reference sequence). In nucleotides, the CDR3 is TGTGCCAGCAGCCAAGGAGACAGTTTCTATGGCTACACCTTC. Amino acid sequence: CASSQGDSFYGYTF.

CDR3 in amino acids: CASSLLDSRTEAFF. CDR3 nucleotide sequence: TGTGCCAGCAGCTTACTGGACAGTAGGACTGAAGCTTTCTTT. The chain uses TRBV5-6 and TRBJ1-1; TRBD1 might be the D (6 bases). CDR1 and CDR2 (germline): SGHDT, YYEEEE. This CDR3 is built from 14 residues. V gave up 2 bases and J gave up 5 bases, with 13 bases separating them. The full variable domain, in which reference TRBV5-6 and TRBJ1-1 provide the parts outside the CDR3, is DAGVTQSPTHLIKTRGQQVTLRCSPKSGHDTVSWYQQALGQGPQFIFQYYEEEERQRGNFPDRFSGHQFPNYSSELNVNALLLGDSALYLCASSLLDSRTEAFFGQGTRLTVV.

This clone was found once. The chain links TRBV2 to TRBJ1-2, with D possibly matching TRBD1 (5 bases). Trimming removed 5 bases at V and 0 bases at J, with 10 bases between. CDR1 and CDR2 from the germline V gene are SNHLY and FYNNEI. The length of the CDR3 is 14 residues. CDR3 nucleotide sequence: TGTGCCAGCAGTACCGGGACTCCTAACTATGGCTACACCTTC. This translates into CASSTGTPNYGYTF.

V usage is TRBV5-1 and J usage is TRBJ1-1; D not resolved. Deletions cut 4 bases from V and 3 bases from J, with 10 bases between. The CDR3 is 13 amino acids. Germline V gives CDR1 SGHRS, CDR2 YFSETQ. CDR3 in amino acids: CASSLIADTEAFF. CDR3 DNA: TGCGCCAGCAGCCTTATCGCAGACACTGAAGCTTTCTTT.

This chain connects TRBV30 to TRBJ1-1, with 10 positions matching TRBD1. The length of the CDR3 is 13 residues. The V gene end was trimmed by 3 bases and the J gene end by 3 bases; junction bases not matched to a gene: 1. Looked up from germline, CDR1 is GTSNPN and CDR2 is SVGIG (reference sequence). The CDR3 DNA reads as TGTGCCTGGAGGGACAGGGGGTACACTGAAGCTTTCTTT. Amino acids: CAWRDRGYTEAFF.

This clone was picked up one time. The CDR3 spells CASSSLWGSSYEQYF. CDR3 DNA: TGTGCCAGCAGCTCTCTTTGGGGCAGCTCCTACGAGCAGTACTTC. The chain joins TRBV7-6 to TRBJ2-7, with D possibly TRBD1 on 5 matching bases. CDR1 is SGHVS and CDR2 is FNYEAQ in the germline V gene. V lost 4 bases and J lost 0, with 13 bases in between. This CDR3 region has 15 residues.

V is TRBV5-8 and J is TRBJ2-1, with 9 bases matching TRBD1. V shed 4 bases and J 10 bases; nucleotides not matched to a gene: 18. CDR1 is SGHTS, CDR2 YDEGEE, per germline. The CDR3 covers 17 residues. The CDR3 DNA follows: TGTGCCAGCAGCAAAGGGGACAGGGAAGTCCCAATATTCGAGCAGTTCTTC. This codes for CASSKGDREVPIFEQFF.

This clone was seen just once. The J gene is TRBJ2-7, the V gene TRBV19; 7 bases are shared with TRBD2. V trimming: 4 bases; J trimming: 6 bases; junction bases outside the gene matches: 3. The CDR3 length is 12 residues. The V gene's germline CDR1 is LNHDA and CDR2 SQIVND (reference sequence). CDR3 nucleotide sequence: TGTGCCAGTAGTACCCGGGGGGTCGAGCAGTACTTC. Its translation is CASSTRGVEQYF.

V gene TRBV2 combines with J gene TRBJ1-6, with no clear D. Deletions cut 7 bases from V and 9 bases from J, with 13 bases between. Germline-derived CDR1 and CDR2 are SNHLY and FYNNEI. CDR3 length: 13 amino acids. In DNA form, the CDR3 reads TGTGCCAGCAAAGGGCCAGGAGGTTCACCCCTCCACTTT. Its translation: CASKGPGGSPLHF.

The genes are TRBV7-8 and TRBJ2-3; TRBD2 matches 8 bases. This CDR3 spans 15 amino acids. V lost 3 bases to trimming and J lost 5 bases; unmatched junction nucleotides: 7. The germline CDR1 and CDR2 sequences are SGHVS and FQNEAQ. The CDR3, as DNA: TGTGCCAGCAGCTTTCGGGGGGGCCGGGTAGATACGCAGTATTTT. Translated, it gives CASSFRGGRVDTQYF. Full variable domain (rest looked up from reference TRBV7-8 and TRBJ2-3): GAGVSQSPRYKVAKRGQDVALRCDPISGHVSLFWYQQALGQGPEFLTYFQNEAQLDKSGLPSDRFFAERPEGSVSTLKIQRTQQEDSAVYLCASSFRGGRVDTQYFGPGTRLTVL.

The rearrangement links TRBV15 to TRBJ2-1; D gene uncertain. V was pared by 6 bases and J by 9 bases, with 9 bases between. Germline CDR1 is LNHNV and CDR2 is YYDKDF (reference sequence). The CDR3 is 11 amino acids. The CDR3 nucleotides are TGTGCCACCAGTTCGAGTAGTGAGCAGTTCTTC. It is translated as CATSSSSEQFF.

The chain uses TRBV7-6 and TRBJ1-5; 9 bases agree with TRBD1. The CDR3 is 15 amino acids. Germline CDR1 SGHVS, CDR2 FNYEAQ. J was trimmed by 5 bases and V by 3 bases; bases with no gene match: 5. The CDR3 DNA sequence: TGTGCCAGCAGCTTTTCCCGGGACAGGGATCAGCCCCAGCATTTT. Translating it yields CASSFSRDRDQPQHF.

This clone is deemed large. The chain couples TRBV2 to TRBJ2-7, with D unresolved. V lost 7 bases and J 1 base, leaving 5 bases between the germline ends. The CDR3 runs 11 residues. Germline V gene data show CDR1 as SNHLY and CDR2 as FYNNEI. CDR3 bases: TGTGCCAGCATCGGGTCCTACGAGCAGTACTTC. Its translation: CASIGSYEQYF.

The V and J genes are TRBV7-6 and TRBJ2-7, with 8 positions matching TRBD2. The germline V gene encodes CDR1 SGHVS and CDR2 FNYEAQ. CDR3 size: 13 residues. J lost 3 bases, V lost 5 bases, and 3 bases had no gene match. The CDR3 here is CASSRAGGYEQYF. Here the CDR3 DNA reads TGTGCCAGCAGCCGGGCGGGAGGCTACGAGCAGTACTTC.

The chain is built from TRBV29-1 and TRBJ1-2, with unresolved D. The V end was cut by 4 bases, the J end by 1 base, with 10 bases between. The length of the CDR3 is 13 residues. Germline lookup yields CDR1 SQVTM and CDR2 ANQGSEA. The CDR3 DNA follows: TGCAGCGTTGGTACGGTCCTTAACTATGGCTACACCTTC. This gives the protein CSVGTVLNYGYTF.

The chain carries TRBV4-1 and TRBJ2-5; TRBD1 matches at 7 bases. The CDR3 loop spans 14 amino acids. Germline CDR1 is MGHRA and CDR2 is YSYEKL. V trimming: 1 base; J trimming: 4 bases; junction bases outside the gene matches: 3. The chain's CDR3 is CASSQVNRGETQYF. As DNA, the CDR3 is TGCGCCAGCAGCCAAGTGAACAGGGGAGAGACCCAGTACTTC.